This TCR beta chain was found in a study of blood T cell repertoires in COVID-19 (TCRdb year 2020). Background for the entire study: Collaborator samples came from the United States, Italy and Spain and covered acute and convalescent phases of COVID-19. The prospective study material was composed of cDNA or gDNA derived from T cells, B-cell-depleted T cells, or PBMCs. The samples were drawn from the first 160 participants of the ongoing ImmuneRACE study and from 1,200 or so subjects provided by 6 global collaborators. The sample metadata nearly always contained a de-identified subject ID, COVID-19 status, age in years and sex. Where available, HLA class I and class II types were taken from metadata supplied by the sample provider and were not determined by assay-based typing. The dataset comprised deeply sampled blood TCRbeta repertoires from subjects exposed to, actively infected with, or recovered from COVID-19. The repertoires were released in a freely available public database meant as a resource for research on the immune response to SARS-CoV-2.

The junction shows trimming of 3 bases on V and 1 base on J, plus 3 bases between the germline ends. Reading from cysteine to phenylalanine, the CDR3 counts 12 amino acids. Here the CDR3 DNA is all that survives: 36 bases in frame from base 1. TCRbeta CDR3 regions were amplified from genomic DNA using the immunoSEQ Assay, a bias-controlled multiplex PCR. The published analysis was carried out like this. The number of nucleated cells in each sample was estimated by amplification of reference gene primers within the assay. Sequence reads were collapsed and filtered to measure the absolute abundance of every unique TCRbeta CDR3 rearrangement. For each sample, productive Simpson clonality was calculated by taking the square root of Simpson's diversity index across productive rearrangements. Sourced from immuneACCESS, this table was stored by TCRdb with only in-frame sequences that have V and J called. A share of the clones is absent; for the studies checked, an unresolved V gene accounts for under half, and the remainder has no known explanation. V, J and clone size derive from that table, while D and trimming were established from the DNA sequence. This sample has under 150,000 clones in its table, and 85% of those were observed once. Approximately 11% of the sample lies in the top ten.

Note on this clone: The target of this receptor is not known. No clone much larger than this one lies a single base away; base qualities are absent.

Collaborating institutions collected whole blood in K2EDTA tubes following their own protocols. Collaborator samples were shipped for TCRbeta analysis as frozen whole blood, isolated PBMCs, or DNA extracted from either sample type. Paper-wide results and their limitations: The quantity of clinical and demographic metadata differed by source and by participant and was supplied without curation.

The receptor chain draws on TRBV12-3 or TRBV12-4 and TRBJ1-1, with the D gene uncertain. The TCR was taken from a man aged 80 or over with acute or convalescent COVID-19. The sample taken for sequencing was peripheral blood. The nucleotides are TGTGCCAGCAGTTTCCGGAACACTGAAGCTTTCTTT. The resulting protein is CASSFRNTEAFF.